What follows is one T cell receptor beta chain and its context. Some clones are missing from TCRdb's copy, which holds only in-frame ones; the method was immunoSEQ multiplex PCR. The table lists 15,000 to 20,000 clones, around 69% of them singletons. The sample originates from a study of sequential checkpoint blockade in melanoma. As to treatment: randomized to nivolumab then ipilimumab (arm A) or the reverse (arm B). The clonotype comes from a human donor with melanoma. Sequencing used CD8+ T cells sorted from blood (inferred from file names), obtained from a patient given nivolumab and ipilimumab in sequence.

The CDR3 nucleotides are TGTGCCAGCAGTTTGGCAGGGGGATACACCGGGGAGCTGTTTTTT. Translating gives CASSLAGGYTGELFF. V usage is TRBV28 and J usage is TRBJ2-2; 7 nucleotides agree with TRBD1. Germline CDR1 and CDR2: MDHEN and SYDVKM. The CDR3 contains 15 residues. After removal of 3 bases from V and 3 bases from J, the junction contained 4 bases not matched to a gene.